This T cell receptor beta chain was identified in a study of T cells in tuberculosis. Study-level background: IGRA-negative adolescents, IGRA-positive adolescents with latent tuberculosis and adults with active tuberculosis formed this South African cohort. General study points: GEM motif frequencies gave 70% accuracy; the GMM repertoire gave 85% to 90%.

V was cut by 4 bases and J by 8 bases, with 23 bases left in between. CDR3 length: 16 residues. Per the germline V gene, CDR1 is MGHRA and CDR2 is YSYEKL. The method was immunoSEQ multiplex PCR; TCRdb's version includes in-frame clones alone and lacks a portion of them. The table lists approximately 34,000 clones, 85% to 95% of them singletons. Time point specified: new active TB diagnosis, blood taken before or within 7 days of starting treatment. As for this clone: The antigen is undetermined.

This clonotype was obtained from an adult with tuberculosis. J is TRBJ1-1 and V is TRBV4-1; possible D gene TRBD1, 5 bases. The sample consisted of PBMCs, taken at tuberculosis diagnosis. This CDR3 is CASSPPVAGSRGEAFF. The CDR3 DNA is TGCGCCAGCAGCCCCCCGGTTGCGGGTTCCCGGGGGGAAGCTTTCTTT.